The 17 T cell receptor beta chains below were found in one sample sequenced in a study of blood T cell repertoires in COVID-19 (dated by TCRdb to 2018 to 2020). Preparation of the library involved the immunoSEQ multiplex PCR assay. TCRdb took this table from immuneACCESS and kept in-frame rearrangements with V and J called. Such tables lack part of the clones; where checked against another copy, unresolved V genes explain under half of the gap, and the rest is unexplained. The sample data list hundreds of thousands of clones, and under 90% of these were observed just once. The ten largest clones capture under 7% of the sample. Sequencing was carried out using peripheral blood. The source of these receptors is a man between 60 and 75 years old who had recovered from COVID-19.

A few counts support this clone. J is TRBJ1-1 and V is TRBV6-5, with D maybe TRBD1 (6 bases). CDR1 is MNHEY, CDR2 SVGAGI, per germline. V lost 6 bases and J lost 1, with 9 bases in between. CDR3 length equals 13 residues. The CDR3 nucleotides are TGTGCCAGCAGGTCGACAGGGAACACTGAAGCTTTCTTT. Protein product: CASRSTGNTEAFF.

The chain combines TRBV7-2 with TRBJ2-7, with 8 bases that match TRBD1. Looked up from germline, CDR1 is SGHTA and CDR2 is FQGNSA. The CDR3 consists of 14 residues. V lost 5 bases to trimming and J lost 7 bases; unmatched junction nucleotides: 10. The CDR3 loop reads CASSPTGGTREQYF. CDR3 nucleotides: TGTGCCAGCAGCCCTACAGGGGGAACTCGAGAGCAGTACTTC.

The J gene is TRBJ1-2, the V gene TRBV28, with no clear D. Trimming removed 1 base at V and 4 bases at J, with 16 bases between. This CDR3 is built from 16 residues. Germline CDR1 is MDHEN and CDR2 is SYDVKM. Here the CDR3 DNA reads TGTGCCAGCAGTTTATACCCCGGGTCCTCGGCCTATGGCTACACCTTC. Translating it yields CASSLYPGSSAYGYTF.

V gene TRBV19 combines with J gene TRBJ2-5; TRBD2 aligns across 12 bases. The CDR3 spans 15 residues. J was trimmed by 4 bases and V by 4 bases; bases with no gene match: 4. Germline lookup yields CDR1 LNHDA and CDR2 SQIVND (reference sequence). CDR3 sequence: CASSNQGLAGETQYF. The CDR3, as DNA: TGTGCCAGTAGTAACCAGGGACTAGCGGGAGAGACCCAGTACTTC.

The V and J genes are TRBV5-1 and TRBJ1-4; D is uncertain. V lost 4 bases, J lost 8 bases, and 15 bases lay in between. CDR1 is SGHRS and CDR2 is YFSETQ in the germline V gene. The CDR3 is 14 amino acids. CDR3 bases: TGCGCCAGCAGCCCGGGGTCAGCTATGGAAAAACTGTTTTTT. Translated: CASSPGSAMEKLFF.

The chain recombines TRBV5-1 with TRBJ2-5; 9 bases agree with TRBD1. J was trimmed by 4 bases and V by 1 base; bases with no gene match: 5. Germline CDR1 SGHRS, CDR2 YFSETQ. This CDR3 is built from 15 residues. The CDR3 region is CASSLRDRAGETQYF. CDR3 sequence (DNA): TGCGCCAGCAGCTTGAGGGACAGGGCGGGAGAGACCCAGTACTTC.

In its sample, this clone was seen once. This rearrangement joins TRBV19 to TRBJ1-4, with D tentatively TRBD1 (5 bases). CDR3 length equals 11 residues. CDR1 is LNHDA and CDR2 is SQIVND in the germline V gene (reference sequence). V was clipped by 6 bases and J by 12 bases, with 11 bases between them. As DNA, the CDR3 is TGTGCCAGTAGCCCACCAGGGCAACTGTTTTTT. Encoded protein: CASSPPGQLFF.

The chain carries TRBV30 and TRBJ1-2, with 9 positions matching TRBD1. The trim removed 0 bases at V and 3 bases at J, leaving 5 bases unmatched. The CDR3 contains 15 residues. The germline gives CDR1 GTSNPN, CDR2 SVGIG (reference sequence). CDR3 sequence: CAWSVLGQGYYGYTF. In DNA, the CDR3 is TGTGCCTGGAGTGTACTCGGACAGGGGTACTATGGCTACACCTTC.

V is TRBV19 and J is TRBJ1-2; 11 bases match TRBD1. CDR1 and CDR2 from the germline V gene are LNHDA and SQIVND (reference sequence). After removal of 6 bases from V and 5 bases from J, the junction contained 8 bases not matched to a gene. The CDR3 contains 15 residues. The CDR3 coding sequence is TGTGCCAGTAGGAACAGGACAGGGGGCGCGTATGGCTACACCTTC. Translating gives CASRNRTGGAYGYTF.

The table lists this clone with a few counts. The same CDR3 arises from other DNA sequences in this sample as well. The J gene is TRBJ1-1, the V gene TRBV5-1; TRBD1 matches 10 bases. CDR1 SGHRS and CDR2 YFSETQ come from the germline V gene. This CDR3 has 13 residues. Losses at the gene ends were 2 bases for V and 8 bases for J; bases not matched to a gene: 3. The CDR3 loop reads CASSLGTGAEAFF. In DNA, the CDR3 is TGCGCCAGCAGCTTAGGGACAGGGGCAGAAGCTTTCTTT. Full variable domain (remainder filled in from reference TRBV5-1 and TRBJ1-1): KAGVTQTPRYLIKTRGQQVTLSCSPISGHRSVSWYQQTPGQGLQFLFEYFSETQRNKGNFPGRFSGRQFSNSRSEMNVSTLELGDSALYLCASSLGTGAEAFFGQGTRLTVV.

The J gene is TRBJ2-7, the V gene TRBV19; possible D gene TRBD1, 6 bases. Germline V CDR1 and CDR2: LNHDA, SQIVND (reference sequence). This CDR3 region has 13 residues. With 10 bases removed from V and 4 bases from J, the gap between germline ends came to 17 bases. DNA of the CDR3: TGTGCCACCGCGGCAGCACAGGGATACGAGCAGTACTTC. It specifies CATAAAQGYEQYF.

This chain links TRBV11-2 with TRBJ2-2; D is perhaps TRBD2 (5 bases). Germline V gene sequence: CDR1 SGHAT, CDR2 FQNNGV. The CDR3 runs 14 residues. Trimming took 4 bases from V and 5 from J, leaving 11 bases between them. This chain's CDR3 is CASSSYRGTGELFF. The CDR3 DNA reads TGTGCCAGCAGCTCTTACAGAGGGACCGGGGAGCTGTTTTTT. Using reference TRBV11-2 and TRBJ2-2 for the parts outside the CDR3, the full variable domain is EAGVAQSPRYKIIEKRQSVAFWCNPISGHATLYWYQQILGQGPKLLIQFQNNGVVDDSQLPKDRFSAERLKGVDSTLKIQPAKLEDSAVYLCASSSYRGTGELFFGEGSRLTVL.

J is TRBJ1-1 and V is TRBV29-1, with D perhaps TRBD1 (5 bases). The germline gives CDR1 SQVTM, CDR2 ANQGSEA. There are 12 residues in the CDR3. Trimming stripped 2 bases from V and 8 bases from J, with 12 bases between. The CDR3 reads CSVEREGKEAFF. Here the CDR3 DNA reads TGCAGCGTTGAACGGGAGGGGAAGGAAGCTTTCTTT.

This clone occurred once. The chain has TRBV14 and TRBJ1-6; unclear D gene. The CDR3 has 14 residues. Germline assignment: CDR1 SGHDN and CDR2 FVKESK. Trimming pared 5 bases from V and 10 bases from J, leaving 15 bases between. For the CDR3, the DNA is TGTGCCAGCAGCTCCTCCGGGGTAGGATCACCCCTCCACTTT. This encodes CASSSSGVGSPLHF.

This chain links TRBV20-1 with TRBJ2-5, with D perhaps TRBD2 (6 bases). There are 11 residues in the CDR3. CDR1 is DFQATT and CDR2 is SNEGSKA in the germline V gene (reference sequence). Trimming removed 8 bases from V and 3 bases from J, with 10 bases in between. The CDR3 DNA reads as TGCAGTCCCCGGAGGGAAGAGACCCAGTACTTC. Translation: CSPRREETQYF.

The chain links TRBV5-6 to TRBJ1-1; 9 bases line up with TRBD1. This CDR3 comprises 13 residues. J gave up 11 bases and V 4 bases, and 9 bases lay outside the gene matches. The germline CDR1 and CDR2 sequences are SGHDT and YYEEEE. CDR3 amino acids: CASSRDRVLRAFF. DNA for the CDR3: TGTGCCAGCAGCCGGGACAGGGTGCTGCGGGCTTTCTTT.

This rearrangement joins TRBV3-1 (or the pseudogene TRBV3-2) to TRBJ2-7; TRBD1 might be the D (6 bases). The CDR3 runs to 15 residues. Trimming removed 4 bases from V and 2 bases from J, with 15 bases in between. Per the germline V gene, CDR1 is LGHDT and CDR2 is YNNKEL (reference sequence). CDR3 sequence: CASSRGLAGTYEQYF. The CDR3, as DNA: TGTGCCAGCAGCCGGGGGCTAGCAGGAACCTACGAGCAGTACTTC.